The sample holds a few counts of the clone carrying this T cell receptor (beta chain). Antigen: not known. This specimen belongs to a study of CD8 T cells in ankylosing spondylitis. Molecular-barcoded quantitative 5'-RACE produced these TCR beta libraries. TCRdb analysed the 5' RACE reads with MiXCR anew, one entry per CDR3 protein. Here the sample spans around 300,000 distinct CDR3 sequences, under 25% being singletons. Trimming took 7 bases from V and 3 from J, leaving 20 bases between them. The CDR3 totals 16 residues. The V gene's germline CDR1 is MNHNS and CDR2 SASEGT. Study-level findings and limits: Earlier literature documents some of the motif variants in reactive arthritis synovial fluid and blood. The study looked at matched synovial fluid samples from ankylosing spondylitis patients. Disease-linked clones were reported to be significantly enriched there. Among TCR beta sequences, a motif of several highly homologous variants appeared characteristic of ankylosing spondylitis blood.

The chain uses TRBV6-1 and TRBJ2-3; unclear D gene. Source material: blood, either unsorted or a sorted T cell fraction (not recorded which). This sequence was found in a female donor with ankylosing spondylitis or in good health (not recorded which). The DNA of the CDR3 is TGTGCCAGCACCTCCTCGTCCAGGCAAGGAACAGATACGCAGTATTTT. Its protein is CASTSSSRQGTDTQYF.